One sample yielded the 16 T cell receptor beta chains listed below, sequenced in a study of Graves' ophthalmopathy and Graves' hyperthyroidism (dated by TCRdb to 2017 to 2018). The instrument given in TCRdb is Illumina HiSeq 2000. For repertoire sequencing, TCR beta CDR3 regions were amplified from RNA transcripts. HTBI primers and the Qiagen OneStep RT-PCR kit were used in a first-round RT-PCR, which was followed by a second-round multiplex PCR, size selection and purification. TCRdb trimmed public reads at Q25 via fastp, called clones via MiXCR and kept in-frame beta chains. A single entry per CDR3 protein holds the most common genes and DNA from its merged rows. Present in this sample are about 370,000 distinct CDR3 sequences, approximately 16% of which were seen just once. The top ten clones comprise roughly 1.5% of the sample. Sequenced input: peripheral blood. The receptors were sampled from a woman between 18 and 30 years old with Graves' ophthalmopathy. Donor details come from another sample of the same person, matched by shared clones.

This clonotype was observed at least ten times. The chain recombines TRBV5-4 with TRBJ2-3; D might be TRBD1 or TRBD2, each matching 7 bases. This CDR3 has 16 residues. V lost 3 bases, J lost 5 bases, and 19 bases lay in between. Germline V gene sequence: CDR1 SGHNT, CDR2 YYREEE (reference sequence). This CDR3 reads CASSWEGAEIRDTQYF. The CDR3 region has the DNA TGTGCCAGCAGCTGGGAGGGGGCGGAGATTCGAGATACGCAGTATTTT.

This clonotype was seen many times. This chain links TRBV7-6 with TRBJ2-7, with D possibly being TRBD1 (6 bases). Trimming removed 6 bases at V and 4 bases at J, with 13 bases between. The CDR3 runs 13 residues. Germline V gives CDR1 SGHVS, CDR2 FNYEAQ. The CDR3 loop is CASSPQTGYEQYF. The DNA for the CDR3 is TGTGCCAGCAGTCCCCAGACAGGTTACGAGCAGTACTTC.

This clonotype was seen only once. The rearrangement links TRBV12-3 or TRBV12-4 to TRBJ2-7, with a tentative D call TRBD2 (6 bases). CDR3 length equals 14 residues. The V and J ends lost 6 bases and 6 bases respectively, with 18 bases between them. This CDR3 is CASSRTPGGGEQYF. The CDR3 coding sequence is TGTGCCAGCAGCAGGACACCCGGGGGTGGCGAGCAGTACTTC.

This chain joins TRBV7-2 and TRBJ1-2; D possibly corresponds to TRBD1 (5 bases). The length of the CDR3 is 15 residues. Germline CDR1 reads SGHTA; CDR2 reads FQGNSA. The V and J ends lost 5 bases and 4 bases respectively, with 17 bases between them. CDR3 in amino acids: CASSPASGVRYGYTF. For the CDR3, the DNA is TGTGCCAGCAGCCCAGCCTCGGGGGTACGCTATGGCTACACCTTC.

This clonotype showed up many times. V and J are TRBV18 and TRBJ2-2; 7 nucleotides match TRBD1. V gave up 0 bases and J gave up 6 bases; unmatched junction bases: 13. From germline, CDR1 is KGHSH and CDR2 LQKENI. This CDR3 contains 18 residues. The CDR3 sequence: CASSPPASDRAYPGELFF. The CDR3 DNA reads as TGTGCCAGCTCACCACCGGCGAGCGACAGGGCATACCCCGGGGAGCTGTTTTTT.

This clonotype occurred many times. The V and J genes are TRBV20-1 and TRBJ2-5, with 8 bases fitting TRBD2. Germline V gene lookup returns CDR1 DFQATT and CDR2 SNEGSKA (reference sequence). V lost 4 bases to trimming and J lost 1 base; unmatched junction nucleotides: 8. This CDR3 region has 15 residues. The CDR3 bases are TGCAGTGCTAACGGGGCGGGGGGTTCCCAAGAGACCCAGTACTTC. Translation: CSANGAGGSQETQYF.

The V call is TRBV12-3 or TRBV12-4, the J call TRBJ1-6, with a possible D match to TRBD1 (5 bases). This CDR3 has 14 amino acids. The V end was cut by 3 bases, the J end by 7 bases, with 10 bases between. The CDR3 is CASSFPRENSPLHF. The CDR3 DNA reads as TGTGCCAGCAGTTTCCCCAGGGAAAATTCACCCCTCCACTTT.

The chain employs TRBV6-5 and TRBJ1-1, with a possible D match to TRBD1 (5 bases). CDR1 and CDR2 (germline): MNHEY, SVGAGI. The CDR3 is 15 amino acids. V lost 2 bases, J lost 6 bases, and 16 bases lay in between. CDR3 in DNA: TGTGCCAGCAGTTACACGGTCGGAGGGGTCCCTGAAGCTTTCTTT. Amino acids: CASSYTVGGVPEAFF.

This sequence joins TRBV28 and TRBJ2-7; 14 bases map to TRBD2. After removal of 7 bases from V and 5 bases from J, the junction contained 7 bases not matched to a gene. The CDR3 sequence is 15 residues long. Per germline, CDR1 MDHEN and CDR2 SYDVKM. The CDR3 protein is CASNTQTSGRDEQYF. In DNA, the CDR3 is TGTGCCAGCAACACCCAGACTAGCGGGAGGGACGAGCAGTACTTC.

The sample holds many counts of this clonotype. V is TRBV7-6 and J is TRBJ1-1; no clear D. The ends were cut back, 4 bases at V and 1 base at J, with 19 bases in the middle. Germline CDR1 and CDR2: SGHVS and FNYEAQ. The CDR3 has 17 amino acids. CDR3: CASSSAALSEGNTEAFF. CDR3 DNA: TGTGCCAGCAGCTCCGCTGCACTATCGGAAGGGAACACTGAAGCTTTCTTT.

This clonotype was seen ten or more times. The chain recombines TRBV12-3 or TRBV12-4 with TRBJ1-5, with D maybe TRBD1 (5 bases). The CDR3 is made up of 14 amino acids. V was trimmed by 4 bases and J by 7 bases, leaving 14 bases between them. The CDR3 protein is CASSSSQGFQPQHF. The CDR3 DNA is TGTGCCAGCAGTTCCAGTCAGGGTTTCCAGCCCCAGCATTTT.

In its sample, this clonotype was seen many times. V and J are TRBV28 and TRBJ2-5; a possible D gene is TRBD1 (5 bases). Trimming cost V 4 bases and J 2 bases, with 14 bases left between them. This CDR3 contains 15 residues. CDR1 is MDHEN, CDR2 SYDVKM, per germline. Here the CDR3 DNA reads TGTGCCAGCAGTTCCCCTCAGGGCCCACAAGAGACCCAGTACTTC. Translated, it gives CASSSPQGPQETQYF.

Here the CDR3 DNA reads TGTGCCAGCAGTCCAGGGAGGTGGGCTGAAGCTTTCTTT. The encoded protein is CASSPGRWAEAFF. The chain has TRBV12-3 or TRBV12-4 and TRBJ1-1, with TRBD1 as a possible D gene (5 bases). The germline V and J ends were trimmed by 5 bases and 6 bases, with 13 bases remaining between them. The CDR3 runs to 13 residues.

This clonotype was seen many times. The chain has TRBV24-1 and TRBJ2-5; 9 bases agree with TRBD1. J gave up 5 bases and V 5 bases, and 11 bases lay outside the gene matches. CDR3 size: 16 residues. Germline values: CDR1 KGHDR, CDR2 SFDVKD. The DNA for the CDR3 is TGTGCCACCAGTGGACCGCCGGGACAGGGTACGGAGACCCAGTACTTC. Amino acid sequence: CATSGPPGQGTETQYF.

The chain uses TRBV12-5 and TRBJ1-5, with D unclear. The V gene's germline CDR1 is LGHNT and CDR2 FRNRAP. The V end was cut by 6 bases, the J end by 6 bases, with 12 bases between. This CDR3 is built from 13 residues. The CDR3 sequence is CASGRVAGQPQHF. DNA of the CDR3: TGTGCTAGTGGCCGGGTGGCGGGTCAGCCCCAGCATTTT.

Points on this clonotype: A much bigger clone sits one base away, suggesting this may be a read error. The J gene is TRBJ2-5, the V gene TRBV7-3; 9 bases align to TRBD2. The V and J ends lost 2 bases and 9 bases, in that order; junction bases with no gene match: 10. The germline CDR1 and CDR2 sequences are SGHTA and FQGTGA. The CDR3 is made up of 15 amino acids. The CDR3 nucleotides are TGTGCCAGCAGCTTAGGAGGCCTAGCGGGGAGGGCCCAGTACTTC. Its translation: CASSLGGLAGRAQYF.